This T cell receptor (beta chain) was recorded in a study of blood T cells in healthy people across ages. It was with a sample-barcoded 5' primer and a J-beta primer mix that a second PCR of about 7 to 12 cycles was run. TCRdb recomputed calls from the 5' RACE reads with MiXCR, one row per CDR3 protein. This table holds roughly 2 million distinct CDR3 sequences, around half found once. CDR1 and CDR2 from the germline V gene are MDHEN and SYDVKM. The CDR3 contains 14 residues. Trimming left V 6 bases short and J 5 bases short, with 14 bases between. Material: blood. The TCR comes from a woman aged 40 to 55 in good health. The chain uses TRBV28 and TRBJ2-1, with a possible D match to TRBD1 (6 bases). DNA for the CDR3: TGTGCCAGCAGATTCCGGGACAACAACAATGAGCAGTTCTTC. Translating gives CASRFRDNNNEQFF.